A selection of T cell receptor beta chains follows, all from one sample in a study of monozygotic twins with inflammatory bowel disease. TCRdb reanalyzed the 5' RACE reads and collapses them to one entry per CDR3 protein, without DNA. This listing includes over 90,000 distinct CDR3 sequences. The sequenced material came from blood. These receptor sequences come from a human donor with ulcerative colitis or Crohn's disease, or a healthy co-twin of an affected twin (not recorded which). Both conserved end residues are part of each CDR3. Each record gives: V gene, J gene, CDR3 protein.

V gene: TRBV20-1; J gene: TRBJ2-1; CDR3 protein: CSARGHRGAYNEQFF
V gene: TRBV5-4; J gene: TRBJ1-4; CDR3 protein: CASSPRGGANEKLFF
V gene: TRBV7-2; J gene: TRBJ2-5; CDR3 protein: CASSQTGTSGQETQYF
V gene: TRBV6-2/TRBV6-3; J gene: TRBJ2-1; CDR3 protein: CASSYPGGQKQFF
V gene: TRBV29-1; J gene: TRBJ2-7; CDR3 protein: CSVTTGGEQYF
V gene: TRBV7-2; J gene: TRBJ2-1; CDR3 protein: CASGLFWNEQFF
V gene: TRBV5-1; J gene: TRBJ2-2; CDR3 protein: CASSWVEITGELFF
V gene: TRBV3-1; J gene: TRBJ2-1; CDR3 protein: CASSWEFEQFF
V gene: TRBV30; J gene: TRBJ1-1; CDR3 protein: CAWSTQGGEVTEAFF
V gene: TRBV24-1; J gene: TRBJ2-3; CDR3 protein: CATRAETGVGITDTQYF
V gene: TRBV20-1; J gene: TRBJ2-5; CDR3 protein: CSAGQQETQYF
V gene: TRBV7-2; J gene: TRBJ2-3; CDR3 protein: CASSPAPGTLNTQYF
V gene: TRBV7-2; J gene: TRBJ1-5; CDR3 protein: CASRLDRASNQPQHF
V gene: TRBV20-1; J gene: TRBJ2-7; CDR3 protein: CSATDVYEQYF
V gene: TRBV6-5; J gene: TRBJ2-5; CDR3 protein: CASSYSSAVRGETQYF
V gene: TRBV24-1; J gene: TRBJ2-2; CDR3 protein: CATSDLSVGELFF
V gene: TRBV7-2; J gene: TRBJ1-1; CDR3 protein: CASSSQPIRGTEAFF
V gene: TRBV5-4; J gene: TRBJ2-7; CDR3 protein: CASSIQGNTGEQYF
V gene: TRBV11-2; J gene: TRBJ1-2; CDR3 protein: CASSLNGGRAPNNHYGYTF
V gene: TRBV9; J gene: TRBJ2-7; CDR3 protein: CASSVGSSGRAYEQYF
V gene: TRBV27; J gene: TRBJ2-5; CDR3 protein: CASSNRETQYF
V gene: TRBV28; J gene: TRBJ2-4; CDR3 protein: CASSPLVVAGRIAKNIQYF
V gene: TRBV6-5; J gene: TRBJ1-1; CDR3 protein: CASSYLLNTEAFF
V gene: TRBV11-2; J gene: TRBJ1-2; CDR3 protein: CAQRGVYGYTF
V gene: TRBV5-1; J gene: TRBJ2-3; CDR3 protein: CASSGRTGAPDTQYF
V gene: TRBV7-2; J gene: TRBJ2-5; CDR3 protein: CASSYSQETQYF
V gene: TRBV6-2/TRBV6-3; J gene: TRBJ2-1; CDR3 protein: CASSYPNEQFF
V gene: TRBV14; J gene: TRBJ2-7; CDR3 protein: CASSQEMRSYEQYF
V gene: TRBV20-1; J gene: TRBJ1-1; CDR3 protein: CSASTSTEAFF
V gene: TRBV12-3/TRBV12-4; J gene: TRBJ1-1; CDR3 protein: CDSSAQGARTEAFF
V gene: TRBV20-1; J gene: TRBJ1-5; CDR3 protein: CSAPDTGNQPQHF
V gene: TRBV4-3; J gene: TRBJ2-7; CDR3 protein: CASSQEPGLYYEQYF
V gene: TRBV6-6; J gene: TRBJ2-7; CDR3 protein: CASSYGAGRAGYEQYF
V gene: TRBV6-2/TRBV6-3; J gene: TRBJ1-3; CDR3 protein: CASSYSTGGPSSGNTIYF
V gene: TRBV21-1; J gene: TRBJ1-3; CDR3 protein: CASSTDRPPGNTIYF
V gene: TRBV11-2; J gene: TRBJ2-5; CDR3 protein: CASSLLQGTQYF
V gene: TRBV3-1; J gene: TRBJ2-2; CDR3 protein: CASSPSLGAFNTGELFF
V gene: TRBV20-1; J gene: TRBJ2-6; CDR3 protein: CSARARVPGANVLTF
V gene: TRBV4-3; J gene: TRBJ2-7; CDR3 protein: CASSQALRDRGSLYEQYF
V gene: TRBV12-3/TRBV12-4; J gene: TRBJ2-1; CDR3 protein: CASSFGTSGGAHEQFF
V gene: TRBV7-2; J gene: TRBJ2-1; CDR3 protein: CASSPGTSGWGEQFF
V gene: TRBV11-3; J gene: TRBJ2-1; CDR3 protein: CASSLPGADEQFF
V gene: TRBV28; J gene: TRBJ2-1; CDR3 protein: CASSLLTVSGSSDEQFF
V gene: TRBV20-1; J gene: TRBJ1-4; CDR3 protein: CSALDSEKLFF
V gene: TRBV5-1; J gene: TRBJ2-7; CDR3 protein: CASTSIAYEQYF
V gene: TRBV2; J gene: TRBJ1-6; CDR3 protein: CASSYRGPLHF
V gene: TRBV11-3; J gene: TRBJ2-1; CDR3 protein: CASSLGGVAGLNEQFF
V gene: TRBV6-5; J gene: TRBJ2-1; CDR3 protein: CASSLEQRREQFF
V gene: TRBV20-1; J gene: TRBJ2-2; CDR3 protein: CSATQGQGVRGELFF
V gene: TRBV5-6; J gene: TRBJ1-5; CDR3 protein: CASSRRQGGNQPQHF
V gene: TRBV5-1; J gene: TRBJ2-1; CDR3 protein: CASSLQGDYNEQFF
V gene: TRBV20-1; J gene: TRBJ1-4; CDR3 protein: CSARRSGGVAEKLFF